This TCR beta chain comes out of a study of T cells after yellow fever vaccination. This clonotype has just a few counts. Its antigen is undetermined. One entry per CDR3 protein, called by TCRdb with MiXCR from the 5' RACE reads. The table lists about 340,000 distinct CDR3 sequences, around 4.1% of them singletons. Germline V gives CDR1 SEHNR, CDR2 FQNEAQ (reference sequence). The trim removed 4 bases at V and 3 bases at J, leaving 5 bases unmatched. This CDR3 spans 17 amino acids. Study results and caveats: Across the CD4 and CD8 compartments, a small share of clonotypes was present in both. Reappearance after the booster was seen for most primary-vaccination clones, at 95% to 97% CD4 and roughly 90% CD8.

The chain carries TRBV7-9 and TRBJ2-6; 11 bases map to TRBD2. Sequencing used PBMCs, obtained 5 days after the yellow fever booster vaccination. This clonotype originated in a man aged 18 to 30 who received the YFV17D yellow fever vaccine. The CDR3 DNA reads TGTGCCAGCAGCTCCCCGGGACTAGCGGTTGGGGCCAACGTCCTGACTTTC. It encodes CASSSPGLAVGANVLTF.